These 10 T cell receptor beta chains were all obtained from the same sample, sequenced in a study of shared clonotypes between healthy human individuals. Sequencing was performed with immunoSEQ multiplex PCR; in TCRdb, only in-frame clones are kept and a portion is missing. This sample has approximately 810,000 clones, with 80% to 95% found just once. The naive CD8 subset, CD45RO-negative cells positively selected for CCR7, excluded terminally differentiated effector memory CD45RA+ cells. The source material was naive CD8+ T cells sorted from blood. The source is a man in his thirties or forties in good health.

This sequence joins TRBV6-1 and TRBJ2-1; 7 bases agree with TRBD2. CDR3 length equals 15 residues. CDR1 and CDR2 from the germline V gene are MNHNS and SASEGT. J was trimmed by 6 bases and V by 8 bases; bases with no gene match: 13. The DNA of the CDR3 is TGTGCCAGCTCCGAAGTAGGACTAGAGTCCAATGAGCAGTTCTTC. Translated: CASSEVGLESNEQFF.

The chain carries TRBV2 and TRBJ2-7, with D possibly TRBD1 on 6 matching bases. Germline lookup yields CDR1 SNHLY and CDR2 FYNNEI. This CDR3 has 14 residues. V shed 6 bases and J shed 1 base, with 13 bases lying between them. The CDR3 sequence: CASSKPGQSYEQYF. The CDR3 DNA is TGTGCCAGCAGCAAACCGGGACAATCCTACGAGCAGTACTTC.

This rearrangement joins TRBV14 to TRBJ2-1; 14 nucleotides line up with TRBD2. The germline CDR1 and CDR2 sequences are SGHDN and FVKESK. The CDR3 contains 17 residues. V trimming: 1 base; J trimming: 6 bases; junction bases outside the gene matches: 5. The CDR3 bases are TGTGCCAGCAGCCAAGGACTAGCGGGAGGGCCTGGCAATGAGCAGTTCTTC. Amino acid sequence: CASSQGLAGGPGNEQFF. The whole variable domain, filled in from reference TRBV14 and TRBJ2-1, reads EAGVTQFPSHSVIEKGQTVTLRCDPISGHDNLYWYRRVMGKEIKFLLHFVKESKQDESGMPNNRFLAERTGGTYSTLKVQPAELEDSGVYFCASSQGLAGGPGNEQFFGPGTRLTVL.

The chain carries TRBV11-2 and TRBJ2-2; possible D gene TRBD2, 5 bases. Germline CDR1 SGHAT, CDR2 FQNNGV. Trimming removed 0 bases at V and 13 bases at J, with 15 bases between. The CDR3 contains 14 residues. CDR3 nucleotide sequence: TGTGCCAGCAGCTTAGACAACGGACCTGCGGGGCTGTTTTTT. Translated: CASSLDNGPAGLFF. Full variable domain (missing parts from reference TRBV11-2 and TRBJ2-2): EAGVAQSPRYKIIEKRQSVAFWCNPISGHATLYWYQQILGQGPKLLIQFQNNGVVDDSQLPKDRFSAERLKGVDSTLKIQPAKLEDSAVYLCASSLDNGPAGLFFGEGSRLTVL.

V is TRBV15 and J is TRBJ1-1; the D is unclear. The CDR3 consists of 14 residues. Germline V gives CDR1 LNHNV, CDR2 YYDKDF (reference sequence). V lost 1 base and J lost 6, with 12 bases in between. The CDR3 DNA sequence: TGTGCCACCAGCAGAGTGGTTGTTGGTCCTGAAGCTTTCTTT. Its protein is CATSRVVVGPEAFF.

As for this clone: Other DNA sequences from this sample encode an identical CDR3 as well. The chain combines TRBV11-2 with TRBJ2-7; D is unclear. Trimming took 2 bases from V and 1 from J, leaving 3 bases between them. The CDR3 spans 12 residues. Germline V CDR1 and CDR2: SGHAT, FQNNGV. CDR3 in amino acids: CASSLLSYEQYF. Here the CDR3 DNA reads TGTGCCAGCAGCTTATTATCCTACGAGCAGTACTTC.

This clone came up once. The genes are TRBV11-2 and TRBJ2-3; D uncertain. Germline V gives CDR1 SGHAT, CDR2 FQNNGV. Trimming stripped 2 bases from V and 7 bases from J, with 1 base between. The CDR3 covers 10 residues. The CDR3 loop is CASSLNTQYF. Written as DNA, the CDR3 is TGTGCCAGCAGCTTAAATACGCAGTATTTT. Drawing the rest from reference TRBV11-2 and TRBJ2-3, the complete variable domain is EAGVAQSPRYKIIEKRQSVAFWCNPISGHATLYWYQQILGQGPKLLIQFQNNGVVDDSQLPKDRFSAERLKGVDSTLKIQPAKLEDSAVYLCASSLNTQYFGPGTRLTVL.

This clone was recorded once. The rearrangement uses TRBV13 and TRBJ2-7, with TRBD2 identical over 10 bases. This CDR3 is 13 amino acids long. Unmatched junction bases numbered 5, after V lost 5 bases and J lost 7 bases. The germline CDR1 and CDR2 sequences are PRHDT and FYEKMQ (reference sequence). CDR3: CASSGRLAGEQYF. The DNA of the CDR3 is TGTGCCAGCAGCGGAAGACTAGCGGGTGAGCAGTACTTC.

The chain has TRBV5-1 and TRBJ2-7, with 11 bases aligning to TRBD2. V dropped 2 bases and J dropped 3; count of bases not matched to a gene: 7. Germline V gene sequence: CDR1 SGHRS, CDR2 YFSETQ. This CDR3 spans 16 amino acids. CDR3 sequence: CASSLQGLAELYEQYF. The CDR3 DNA sequence: TGCGCCAGCAGCTTACAGGGACTAGCGGAACTCTACGAGCAGTACTTC. The entire variable domain, with the rest obtained from reference TRBV5-1 and TRBJ2-7, is as follows: KAGVTQTPRYLIKTRGQQVTLSCSPISGHRSVSWYQQTPGQGLQFLFEYFSETQRNKGNFPGRFSGRQFSNSRSEMNVSTLELGDSALYLCASSLQGLAELYEQYFGPGTRLTVT.

This clone was counted once. The chain is built from TRBV12-5 and TRBJ2-1; 7 bases fit TRBD2. The germline gives CDR1 LGHNT, CDR2 FRNRAP. The J segment lost 8 bases and the V segment lost 6 bases, leaving 10 bases of the junction unmatched. The CDR3 is 14 amino acids. CDR3 coding DNA: TGTGCTAGTGGCCAGCCGGGGAGGGTCCATGAGCAGTTCTTC. It yields the protein CASGQPGRVHEQFF.